A selection of T cell receptor beta chains follows, all from one sample in a study of T cells after posttransplantation cyclophosphamide. Sequenced by immunoSEQ multiplex PCR; TCRdb stores in-frame clones only, minus some. In total the sample includes tens of thousands of clones, none of them seen once. The source material was PBMCs. All receptors derive from a man aged 45-65 years in good health, CMV-negative, and a related stem cell transplant donor. CDR3s include the opening cysteine and the closing phenylalanine or tryptophan. D genes are given only for firm matches. Size is stated for part of the rows, as once, few or many counts, or as a class when the clone is expanded.

length: 13; D: TRBD1; J: TRBJ1-1; size: many; V: TRBV10-3; CDR3: CAISKTGGTEAFF; DNA: TGTGCCATCAGTAAGACAGGGGGCACTGAAGCTTTCTTT
length: 16; D: TRBD1; J: TRBJ2-5; size: few; V: TRBV5-1; CDR3: CASSTPQGTSQEIQYF; DNA: TGCGCCAGCAGCACCCCACAGGGGACCTCCCAAGAGATCCAGTACTTC
length: 13; D: NA; J: TRBJ1-1; size: many; V: TRBV11-1; CDR3: CASSLPQGLRAFF; DNA: TGTGCCAGCAGCTTGCCCCAGGGTTTGAGGGCTTTCTTT
length: 15; D: TRBD2; J: TRBJ2-7; size: many; V: TRBV4-1; CDR3: CASSQQGLAAYEQYF; DNA: TGCGCCAGCAGCCAACAGGGACTAGCGGCCTACGAGCAGTACTTC
length: 16; D: TRBD2; J: TRBJ2-5; size: many; V: TRBV27; CDR3: CASSFYSSGPQETQYF; DNA: TGTGCCAGCAGTTTTTACTCTAGCGGGCCCCAAGAGACCCAGTACTTC
length: 10; D: NA; J: TRBJ2-7; size: many; V: TRBV29-1; CDR3: CSALTYEQYF; DNA: TGCAGCGCACTCACCTACGAGCAGTACTTC
length: 14; D: TRBD1; J: TRBJ1-2; size: many; V: TRBV7-9; CDR3: CASSFGDRAMGYTF; DNA: TGTGCCAGCAGCTTTGGGGACAGGGCGATGGGCTACACCTTC
length: 15; D: NA; J: TRBJ2-1; size: many; V: TRBV5-1; CDR3: CASSLDLGSYNEQFF; DNA: TGCGCCAGCAGCTTAGACTTGGGCTCCTACAATGAGCAGTTCTTC
length: 16; D: TRBD1; J: TRBJ1-5; size: many; V: TRBV5-1; CDR3: CASSMGTGGPWQPQHF; DNA: TGCGCCAGCAGCATGGGGACAGGGGGCCCCTGGCAGCCCCAGCATTTT
length: 13; D: NA; J: TRBJ2-1; size: many; V: TRBV27; CDR3: CASSLSRGNEQFF; DNA: TGTGCCAGCAGTTTAAGCCGGGGAAATGAGCAGTTCTTC
length: 12; D: NA; J: TRBJ1-5; size: many; V: TRBV27; CDR3: CASSFINQPQHF; DNA: TGTGCCAGCAGTTTCATTAATCAGCCCCAGCATTTT
length: 14; D: TRBD1; J: TRBJ1-5; size: many; V: TRBV10-3; CDR3: CAISEQGNNQPQHF; DNA: TGTGCCATCAGTGAACAGGGGAACAATCAGCCCCAGCATTTT
length: 14; D: TRBD1; J: TRBJ2-7; size: many; V: TRBV4-3; CDR3: CASSQDAGGYEQYF; DNA: TGCGCCAGCAGCCAAGATGCAGGGGGATACGAGCAGTACTTC
length: 13; D: NA; J: TRBJ2-5; size: many; V: TRBV18; CDR3: CASSPEGIETQYF; DNA: TGTGCCAGCTCACCCGAGGGCATTGAGACCCAGTACTTC
length: 14; D: TRBD1; J: TRBJ2-7; size: many; V: TRBV7-9; CDR3: CASSPGTGDYEQYF; DNA: TGTGCCAGCAGTCCCGGGACAGGGGACTACGAGCAGTACTTC
length: 15; D: TRBD2; J: TRBJ2-7; size: many; V: TRBV5-1; CDR3: CASTQTGGSPYEQYF; DNA: TGCGCCAGCACCCAGACGGGGGGGTCACCCTACGAGCAGTACTTC
length: 16; D: TRBD1; J: TRBJ2-3; size: many; V: TRBV6-1; CDR3: CASSEYEGATTDTQYF; DNA: TGTGCCAGCAGTGAATACGAGGGGGCAACCACAGATACGCAGTATTTT
length: 13; D: NA; J: TRBJ1-4; size: many; V: TRBV29-1; CDR3: CSVEVGADEKLFF; DNA: TGCAGCGTTGAAGTGGGGGCAGACGAAAAACTGTTTTTT
length: 13; D: NA; J: TRBJ1-2; size: many; V: TRBV7-9; CDR3: CASSTRLYYGYTF; DNA: TGTGCCAGCAGCACCCGACTGTACTATGGCTACACCTTC
length: 16; D: TRBD2; J: TRBJ2-3; size: NA; V: TRBV6-5; CDR3: CASSSLAGGPSDTQYF; DNA: TGTGCCAGCAGTTCTCTAGCGGGGGGGCCGTCAGATACGCAGTATTTT
length: 15; D: TRBD1; J: TRBJ1-6; size: many; V: TRBV2; CDR3: CASSGQGSYNSPLHF; DNA: TGTGCCAGCAGCGGACAGGGCTCCTATAATTCACCCCTCCACTTT
length: 15; D: NA; J: TRBJ2-1; size: many; V: TRBV5-1; CDR3: CASTQDGSPDNEQFF; DNA: TGCGCCAGCACACAGGACGGATCCCCCGACAATGAGCAGTTCTTC